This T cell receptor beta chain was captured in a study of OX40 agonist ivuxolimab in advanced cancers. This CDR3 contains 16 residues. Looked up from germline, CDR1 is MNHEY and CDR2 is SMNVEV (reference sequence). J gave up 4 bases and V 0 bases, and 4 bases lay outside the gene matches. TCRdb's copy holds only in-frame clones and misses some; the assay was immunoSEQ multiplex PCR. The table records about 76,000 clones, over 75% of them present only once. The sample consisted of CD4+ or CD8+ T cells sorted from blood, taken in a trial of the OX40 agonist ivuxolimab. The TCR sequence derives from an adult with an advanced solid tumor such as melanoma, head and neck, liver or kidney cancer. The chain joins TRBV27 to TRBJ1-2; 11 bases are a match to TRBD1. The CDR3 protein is CASSLSGDRGGYGYTF. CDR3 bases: TGTGCCAGCAGTTTATCCGGGGACAGGGGGGGCTATGGCTACACCTTC.